This T cell receptor (beta chain) was identified during a study of CD8+CD57+ T cells in acquired aplastic anemia. Overall study context: When averaged, DNA from sorted CD4+ and CD8+ cells came to 3 to 4 ug. For CD4+ cells, healthy donors had an average of approximately 9.8 million reads. Overall study findings and caveats: Patients and controls had CD8+ Simpson's diversity values that were not significantly distinct.

Using genomic DNA as the template, TCR beta VDJ and CDR3 profiling was carried out. Via MiXCR, TCRdb re-called the reads, giving one row per CDR3 protein. There are approximately 200,000 distinct CDR3 sequences in the sample; around 60% occur only once, and 29% lies in the top ten. V dropped 6 bases and J dropped 3 bases, with 11 bases sitting between them. Germline V gene sequence: CDR1 DFQATT, CDR2 SNEGSKA (reference sequence). This CDR3 has 12 residues. Regarding this clonotype: Its target is not known.

The rearrangement joins TRBV20-1 to TRBJ1-2; D uncertain. Sequencing used sorted CD4+, CD8+, or CD8+CD57+ T cells (not recorded which) from PBMCs. The receptor was isolated from a human donor in good health. The CDR3 bases are TGCAGTGCCCCAGAAGGCGACTATGGCTACACCTTC. Protein product: CSAPEGDYGYTF.